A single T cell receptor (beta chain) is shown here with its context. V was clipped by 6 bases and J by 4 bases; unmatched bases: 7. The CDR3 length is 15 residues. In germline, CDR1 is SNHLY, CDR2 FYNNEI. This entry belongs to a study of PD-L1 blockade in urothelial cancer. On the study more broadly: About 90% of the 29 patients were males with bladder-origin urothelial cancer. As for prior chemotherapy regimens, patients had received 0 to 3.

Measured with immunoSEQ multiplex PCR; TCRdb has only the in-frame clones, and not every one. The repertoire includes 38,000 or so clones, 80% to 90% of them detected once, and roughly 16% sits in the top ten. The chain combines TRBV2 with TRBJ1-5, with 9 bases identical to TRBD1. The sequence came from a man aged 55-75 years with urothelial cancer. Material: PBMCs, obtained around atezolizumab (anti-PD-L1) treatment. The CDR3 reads CASRKDRGENQPQHF. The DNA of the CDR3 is TGTGCCAGCAGGAAGGACAGGGGAGAAAATCAGCCCCAGCATTTT.